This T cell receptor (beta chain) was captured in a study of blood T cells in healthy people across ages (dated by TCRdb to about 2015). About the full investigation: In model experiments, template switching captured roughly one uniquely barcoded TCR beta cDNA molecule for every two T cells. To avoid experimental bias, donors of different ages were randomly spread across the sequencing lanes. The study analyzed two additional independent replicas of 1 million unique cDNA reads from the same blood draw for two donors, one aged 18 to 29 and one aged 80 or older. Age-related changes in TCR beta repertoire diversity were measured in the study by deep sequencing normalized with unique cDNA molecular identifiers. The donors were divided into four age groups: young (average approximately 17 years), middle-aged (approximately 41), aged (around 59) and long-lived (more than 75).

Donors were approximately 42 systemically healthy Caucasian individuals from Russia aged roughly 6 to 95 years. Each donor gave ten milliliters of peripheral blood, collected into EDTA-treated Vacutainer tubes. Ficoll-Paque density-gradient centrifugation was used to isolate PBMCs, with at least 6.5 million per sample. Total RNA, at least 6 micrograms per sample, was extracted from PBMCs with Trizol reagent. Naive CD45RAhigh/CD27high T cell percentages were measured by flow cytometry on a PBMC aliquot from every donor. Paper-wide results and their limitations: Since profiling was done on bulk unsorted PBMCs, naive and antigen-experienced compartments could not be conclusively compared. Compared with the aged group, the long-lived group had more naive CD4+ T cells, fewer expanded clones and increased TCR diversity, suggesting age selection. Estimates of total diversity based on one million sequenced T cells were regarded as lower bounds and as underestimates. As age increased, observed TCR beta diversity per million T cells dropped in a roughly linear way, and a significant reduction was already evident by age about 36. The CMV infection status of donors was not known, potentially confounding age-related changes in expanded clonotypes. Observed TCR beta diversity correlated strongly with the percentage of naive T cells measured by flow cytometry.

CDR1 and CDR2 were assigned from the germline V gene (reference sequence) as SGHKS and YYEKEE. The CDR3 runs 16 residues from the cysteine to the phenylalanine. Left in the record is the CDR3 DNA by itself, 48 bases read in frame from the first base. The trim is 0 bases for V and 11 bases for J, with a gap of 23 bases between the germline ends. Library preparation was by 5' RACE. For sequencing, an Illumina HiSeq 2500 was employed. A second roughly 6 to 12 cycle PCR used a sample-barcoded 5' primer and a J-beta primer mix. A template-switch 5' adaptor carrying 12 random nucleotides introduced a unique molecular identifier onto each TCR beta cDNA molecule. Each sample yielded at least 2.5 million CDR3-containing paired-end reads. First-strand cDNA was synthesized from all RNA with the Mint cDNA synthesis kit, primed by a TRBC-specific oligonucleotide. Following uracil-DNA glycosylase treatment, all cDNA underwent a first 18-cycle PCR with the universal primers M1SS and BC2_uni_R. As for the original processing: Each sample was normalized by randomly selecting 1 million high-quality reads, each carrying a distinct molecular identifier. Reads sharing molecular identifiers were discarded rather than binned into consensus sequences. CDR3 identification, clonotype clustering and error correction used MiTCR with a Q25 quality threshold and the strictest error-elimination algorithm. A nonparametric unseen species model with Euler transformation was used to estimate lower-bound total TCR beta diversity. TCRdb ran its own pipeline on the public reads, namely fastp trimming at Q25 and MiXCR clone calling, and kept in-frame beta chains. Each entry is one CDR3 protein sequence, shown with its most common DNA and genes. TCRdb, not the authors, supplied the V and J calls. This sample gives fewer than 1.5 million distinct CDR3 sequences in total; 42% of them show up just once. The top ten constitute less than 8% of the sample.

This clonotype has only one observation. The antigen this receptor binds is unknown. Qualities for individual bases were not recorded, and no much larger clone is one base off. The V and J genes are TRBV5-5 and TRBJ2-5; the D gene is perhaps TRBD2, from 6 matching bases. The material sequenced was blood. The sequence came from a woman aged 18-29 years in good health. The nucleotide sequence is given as TGTGCCAGCAGCTTGGAATGGGGCGGAGGGATCAATGAGCAGTACTTC. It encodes CASSLEWGGGINEQYF. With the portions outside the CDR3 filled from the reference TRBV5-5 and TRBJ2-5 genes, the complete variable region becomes DAGVTQSPTHLIKTRGQQVTLRCSPISGHKSVSWYQQVLGQGPQFIFQYYEKEERGRGNFPDRFSARQFPNYSSELNVNALLLGDSALYLCASSLEWGGGINEQYFGPGTRLLVL.